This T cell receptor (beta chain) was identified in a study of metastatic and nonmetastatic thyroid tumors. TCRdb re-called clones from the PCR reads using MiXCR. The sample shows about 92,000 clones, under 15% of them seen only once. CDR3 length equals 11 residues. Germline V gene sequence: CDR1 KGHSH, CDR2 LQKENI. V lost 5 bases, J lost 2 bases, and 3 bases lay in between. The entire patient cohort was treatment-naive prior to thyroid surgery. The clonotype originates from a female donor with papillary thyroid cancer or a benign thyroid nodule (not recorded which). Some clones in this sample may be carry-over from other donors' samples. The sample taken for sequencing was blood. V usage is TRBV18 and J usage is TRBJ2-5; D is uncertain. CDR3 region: CASSTQETQYF. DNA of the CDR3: TGTGCCAGCTCAACACAAGAGACCCAGTACTTC.